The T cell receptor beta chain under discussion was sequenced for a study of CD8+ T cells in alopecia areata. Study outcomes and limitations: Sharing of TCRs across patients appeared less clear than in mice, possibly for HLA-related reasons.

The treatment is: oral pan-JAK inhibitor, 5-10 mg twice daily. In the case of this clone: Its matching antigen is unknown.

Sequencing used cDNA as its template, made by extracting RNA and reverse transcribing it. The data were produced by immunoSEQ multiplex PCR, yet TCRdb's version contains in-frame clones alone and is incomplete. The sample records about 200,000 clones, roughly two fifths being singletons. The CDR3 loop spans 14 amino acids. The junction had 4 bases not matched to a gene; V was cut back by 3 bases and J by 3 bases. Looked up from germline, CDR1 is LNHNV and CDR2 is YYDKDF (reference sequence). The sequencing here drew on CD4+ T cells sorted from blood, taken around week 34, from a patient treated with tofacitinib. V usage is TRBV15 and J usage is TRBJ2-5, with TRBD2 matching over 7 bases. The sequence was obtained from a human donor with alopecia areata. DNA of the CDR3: TGTGCCACCAGCAGGGAGCTAGCGGAAGAGACCCAGTACTTC. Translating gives CATSRELAEETQYF.